Following are 23 T cell receptor beta chains from one sample sequenced in a study of cytomegalovirus exposure and HLA in healthy donors (dated by TCRdb to between 2016 and 2019). Library preparation was by the immunoSEQ multiplex PCR assay. Here the immuneACCESS table is served through TCRdb, limited to in-frame sequences with V and J called. Missing clones are a known gap in these copies; in checked studies unresolved V genes cover under half, and the rest lacks a known reason. For this sample the table gives about 360,000 clones, of which 86% were detected only once. The ten biggest clones cover around 0.8% of the sample. Sequencing was performed on PBMCs. All receptors derive from a woman aged 18 to 35 in good health and CMV-seronegative.

Concerning this clone itself: Other DNA variants within this sample encode the same CDR3. V usage is TRBV27 and J usage is TRBJ2-5; possible D gene TRBD2, 6 bases. The CDR3 is 14 residues long. The germline V gene has CDR1 MNHEY and CDR2 SMNVEV (reference sequence). V lost 4 bases, J lost 5 bases, and 14 bases lay in between. The CDR3 here is CASSSGTGGETQYF. In DNA, the CDR3 is TGTGCCAGCAGTTCCGGGACCGGGGGTGAGACCCAGTACTTC.

As for this clone: Other DNA sequences in the same sample also yield this CDR3. This chain connects TRBV27 to TRBJ2-7; 7 nucleotides line up with TRBD1. Per the germline V gene, CDR1 is MNHEY and CDR2 is SMNVEV (reference sequence). CDR3 length equals 15 residues. Trimming took 2 bases from V and 1 from J; bases not matched to a gene: 5. In DNA, the CDR3 is TGTGCCAGCAGTTTAAGGGCAGGGGGATCCTACGAGCAGTACTTC. Its translation: CASSLRAGGSYEQYF.

This chain joins TRBV11-2 and TRBJ1-1; no clear D gene. Trimming removed 1 base from V and 0 bases from J, with 6 bases in between. Germline V gene sequence: CDR1 SGHAT, CDR2 FQNNGV. The CDR3 consists of 14 residues. CDR3: CASSLGEVNTEAFF. The CDR3 DNA sequence: TGTGCCAGCAGCTTAGGGGAGGTGAACACTGAAGCTTTCTTT.

V is TRBV30 and J is TRBJ2-5, with 8 positions matching TRBD1. This CDR3 comprises 13 residues. Germline values: CDR1 GTSNPN, CDR2 SVGIG (reference sequence). Unmatched junction bases numbered 3, after V lost 4 bases and J lost 2 bases. The CDR3 protein is CAWNRGFQETQYF. The CDR3 DNA reads TGTGCCTGGAACAGGGGGTTTCAAGAGACCCAGTACTTC.

CDR3 loop: CASSLSAGSNYGYTF. DNA for the CDR3: TGTGCCAGCAGTTTATCAGCCGGGTCTAACTATGGCTACACCTTC. This sequence joins TRBV27 and TRBJ1-2; D unresolved. Germline CDR1 and CDR2: MNHEY and SMNVEV (reference sequence). The V and J ends lost 0 bases and 0 bases respectively, with 8 bases between them. The CDR3 length is 15 residues.

V gene TRBV10-1 combines with J gene TRBJ1-2, with TRBD1 matching over 7 bases. J was trimmed by 4 bases and V by 11 bases; bases with no gene match: 16. Germline V gene lookup returns CDR1 WNHNN and CDR2 SYGVQD (reference sequence). The CDR3 extends over 15 amino acids. CDR3 bases: TGCGCCGGCCGGACAGGAAAGAGTGTCGGCTATGGCTACACCTTC. Translation: CAGRTGKSVGYGYTF.

The rearrangement joins TRBV19 to TRBJ2-7; D might be TRBD2 (6 bases). The V gene lost 5 bases and the J gene lost 2 bases, with 13 bases spanning the gap. The germline V gene has CDR1 LNHDA and CDR2 SQIVND (reference sequence). CDR3 length: 14 amino acids. The CDR3 is CASSSPGLAYEQYF. In DNA form, the CDR3 reads TGTGCCAGTAGTTCTCCGGGACTCGCCTACGAGCAGTACTTC.

The J gene is TRBJ2-1, the V gene TRBV27; maybe TRBD2 (5 bases). Germline V gives CDR1 MNHEY, CDR2 SMNVEV (reference sequence). Trimming pared 5 bases from V and 11 bases from J, leaving 13 bases between. The length of the CDR3 is 12 residues. The CDR3 bases are TGTGCCAGCAGTCTTTCTGGACTGAAGCAGTTCTTC. This encodes CASSLSGLKQFF.

This clone was observed a handful of times. The chain has TRBV14 and TRBJ2-2; D unclear. V shed 1 base and J shed 5 bases, with 11 bases lying between them. The CDR3 consists of 15 residues. Germline assignment: CDR1 SGHDN and CDR2 FVKESK. Here the CDR3 DNA reads TGTGCCAGCAGCCAAGTCCCTCCCTTTACCGGGGAGCTGTTTTTT. This encodes CASSQVPPFTGELFF.

The rearrangement joins TRBV30 to TRBJ2-1; D gene ambiguous. V lost 2 bases and J lost 4, with 3 bases in between. Per the germline V gene, CDR1 is GTSNPN and CDR2 is SVGIG (reference sequence). The CDR3 extends over 11 amino acids. Written as DNA, the CDR3 is TGTGCCTGGAGTCCTTACAATGAGCAGTTCTTC. Translated, it gives CAWSPYNEQFF.

As DNA, the CDR3 is TGCGCCAGCAGCCCCCTAGTTGGATCCTACAATGAGCAGTTCTTC. Translation gives CASSPLVGSYNEQFF. The chain carries TRBV4-1 and TRBJ2-1; D gene uncertain. Germline CDR1 is MGHRA and CDR2 is YSYEKL. The CDR3 extends over 15 amino acids. V lost 4 bases and J lost 1, with 11 bases in between.

The V gene is TRBV28, the J gene TRBJ1-2, with TRBD1 as a possible D gene (5 bases). V was cut by 3 bases and J by 2 bases, with 7 bases left in between. CDR3 length: 13 amino acids. The germline V gene encodes CDR1 MDHEN and CDR2 SYDVKM. CDR3 in DNA: TGTGCCAGCAGTTTTAACAGGAACTATGGCTACACCTTC. Its translation: CASSFNRNYGYTF.

The chain joins TRBV5-6 to TRBJ2-7; tentative D call: TRBD2 (6 bases). The length of the CDR3 is 15 residues. Germline CDR1 SGHDT, CDR2 YYEEEE. V lost 0 bases, J lost 5 bases, and 15 bases lay in between. CDR3 nucleotides: TGTGCCAGCAGCTTGGTCACCGGGGGAATCCACGAGCAGTACTTC. Its translation: CASSLVTGGIHEQYF.

Written as DNA, the CDR3 is TGTGCCAGTAGCGCCGGACAGACCTACGAGCAGTACTTC. It translates to CASSAGQTYEQYF. V is TRBV19 and J is TRBJ2-7, with D possibly being TRBD1 (6 bases). Germline V gene lookup returns CDR1 LNHDA and CDR2 SQIVND (reference sequence). V lost 6 bases and J lost 2, with 11 bases in between. The CDR3 is 13 amino acids.

This rearrangement joins TRBV15 to TRBJ2-7; maybe TRBD2 (7 bases). The CDR3 covers 17 residues. Trimming pared 0 bases from V and 2 bases from J, leaving 17 bases between. The germline V gene has CDR1 LNHNV and CDR2 YYDKDF (reference sequence). The CDR3, as DNA: TGTGCCACCAGCAGAGATCGGGGGGCTAGCGTAGCCTACGAGCAGTACTTC. It translates to CATSRDRGASVAYEQYF.

This chain links TRBV29-1 with TRBJ2-7; D is perhaps TRBD2 (5 bases). Germline-derived CDR1 and CDR2 are SQVTM and ANQGSEA. The V and J ends lost 7 bases and 2 bases respectively, with 18 bases between them. There are 14 residues in the CDR3. The CDR3 sequence is CSAGERSEAYEQYF. CDR3 DNA sequence: TGCAGCGCCGGAGAGCGGTCCGAAGCCTACGAGCAGTACTTC.

This chain connects TRBV5-1 to TRBJ1-1; 10 bases match TRBD1. This CDR3 region has 14 residues. The trim removed 4 bases at V and 5 bases at J, leaving 5 bases unmatched. Germline V gives CDR1 SGHRS, CDR2 YFSETQ. The CDR3 DNA reads TGCGCCAGCAGCGCCGACAGGGGGCAGACTGAAGCTTTCTTT. Protein: CASSADRGQTEAFF.

The V call is TRBV7-6, the J call TRBJ1-4; 10 nucleotides agree with TRBD1. Trimming took 5 bases from V and 8 from J; bases not matched to a gene: 14. Germline values: CDR1 SGHVS, CDR2 FNYEAQ. The CDR3 runs 17 residues. CDR3 sequence: CASSTRPIGTGEEKLFF. The CDR3, as DNA: TGTGCCAGCAGCACCCGCCCGATCGGGACAGGGGAAGAAAAACTGTTTTTT.

The chain has TRBV7-9 and TRBJ1-2, with TRBD1 matching over 9 bases. Unmatched junction bases numbered 7, after V lost 0 bases and J lost 8 bases. In germline, CDR1 is SEHNR, CDR2 FQNEAQ (reference sequence). The CDR3 length is 15 residues. For the CDR3, the DNA is TGTGCCAGCAGCTTAGCGGGACAGGGACGTAACGGCTACACCTTC. This gives the protein CASSLAGQGRNGYTF.

This clone was seen a single time. The chain uses TRBV5-1 and TRBJ2-5; D may be TRBD1 (6 bases). The CDR3 extends over 15 amino acids. CDR1 SGHRS and CDR2 YFSETQ come from the germline V gene. V gave up 3 bases and J gave up 2 bases, with 14 bases separating them. The DNA for the CDR3 is TGCGCCAGCAGCTCCACAGGGAGCCGACAAGAGACCCAGTACTTC. As protein: CASSSTGSRQETQYF.

A word on this clone: The germline gene is not matched at one end of the junction; a read error may be the cause. V is TRBV5-4 and J is TRBJ2-5; 7 nucleotides agree with TRBD1. The CDR3 runs 14 residues. Germline V gene data show CDR1 as SGHNT and CDR2 as YYREEE (reference sequence). As DNA, the CDR3 is TGTGCCAGCACCTTGACAGGGAGAGCGGAGACCCAGTACTTC. Its protein is CASTLTGRAETQYF.

Note on this clone: Additional DNA sequences in this sample encode the identical CDR3. V usage is TRBV27 and J usage is TRBJ1-5; D call uncertain. Germline V gene sequence: CDR1 MNHEY, CDR2 SMNVEV (reference sequence). Trimming pared 2 bases from V and 4 bases from J, leaving 6 bases between. CDR3 size: 13 residues. The CDR3 DNA sequence: TGTGCCAGCAGTTTACAGGTTAATCAGCCCCAGCATTTT. This sequence encodes CASSLQVNQPQHF.

The rearrangement links TRBV7-6 to TRBJ2-1; D possibly corresponds to TRBD2 (6 bases). The ends were cut back, 0 bases at V and 7 bases at J, with 25 bases in the middle. Germline loops: CDR1 SGHVS, CDR2 FNYEAQ. The CDR3 has 19 amino acids. This CDR3 reads CASSLAKNSGRELRNEQFF. In nucleotides, the CDR3 is TGTGCCAGCAGCTTAGCAAAAAATTCCGGCCGGGAGTTGAGGAATGAGCAGTTCTTC. The full variable domain, rest sourced from reference TRBV7-6 and TRBJ2-1, is GAGVSQSPRYKVTKRGQDVALRCDPISGHVSLYWYRQALGQGPEFLTYFNYEAQQDKSGLPNDRFSAERPEGSISTLTIQRTEQRDSAMYRCASSLAKNSGRELRNEQFFGPGTRLTVL.